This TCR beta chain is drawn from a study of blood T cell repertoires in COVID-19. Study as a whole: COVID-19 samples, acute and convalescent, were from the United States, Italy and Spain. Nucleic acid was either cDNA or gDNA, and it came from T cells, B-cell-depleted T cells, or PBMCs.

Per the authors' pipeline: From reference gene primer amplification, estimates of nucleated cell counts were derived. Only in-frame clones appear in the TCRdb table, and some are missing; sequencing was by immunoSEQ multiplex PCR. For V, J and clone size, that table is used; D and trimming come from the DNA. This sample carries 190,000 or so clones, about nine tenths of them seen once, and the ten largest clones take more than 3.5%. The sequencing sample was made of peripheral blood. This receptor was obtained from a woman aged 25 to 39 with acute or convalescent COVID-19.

CDR3: CASGDNYQPQHF. Written as DNA, the CDR3 is TGTGCCAGCGGGGACAACTATCAGCCCCAGCATTTT. This chain links TRBV27 with TRBJ1-5; a weak D match, TRBD1 (6 bases). From germline, CDR1 is MNHEY and CDR2 SMNVEV (reference sequence). The V end was cut by 8 bases, the J end by 5 bases, with 10 bases between. There are 12 residues in the CDR3.